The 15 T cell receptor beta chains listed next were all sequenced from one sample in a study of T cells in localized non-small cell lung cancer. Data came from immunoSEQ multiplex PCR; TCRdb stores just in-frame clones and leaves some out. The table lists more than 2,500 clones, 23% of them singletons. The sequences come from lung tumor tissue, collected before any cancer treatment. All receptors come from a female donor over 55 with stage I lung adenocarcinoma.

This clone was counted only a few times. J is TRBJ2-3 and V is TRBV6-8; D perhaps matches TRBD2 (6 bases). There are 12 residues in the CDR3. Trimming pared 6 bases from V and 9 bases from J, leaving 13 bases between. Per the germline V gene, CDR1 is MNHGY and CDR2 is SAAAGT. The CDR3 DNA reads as TGTGCCAGCAGCCGACCTGCGGGGACGCAGTATTTT. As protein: CASSRPAGTQYF.

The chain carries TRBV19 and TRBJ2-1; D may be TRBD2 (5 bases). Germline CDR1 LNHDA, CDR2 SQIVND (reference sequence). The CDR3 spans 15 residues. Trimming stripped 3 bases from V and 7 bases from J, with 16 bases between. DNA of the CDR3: TGTGCCAGTAGTATCCCGAGGGCTAGAGATAATGAGCAGTTCTTC. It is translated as CASSIPRARDNEQFF.

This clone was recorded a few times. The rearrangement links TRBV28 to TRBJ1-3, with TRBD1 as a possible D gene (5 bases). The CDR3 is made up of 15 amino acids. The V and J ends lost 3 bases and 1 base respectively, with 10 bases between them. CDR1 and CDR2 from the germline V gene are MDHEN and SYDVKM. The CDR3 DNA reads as TGTGCCAGCAGTTTTGAGGGGTTATCTGGAAACACCATATATTTT. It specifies CASSFEGLSGNTIYF.

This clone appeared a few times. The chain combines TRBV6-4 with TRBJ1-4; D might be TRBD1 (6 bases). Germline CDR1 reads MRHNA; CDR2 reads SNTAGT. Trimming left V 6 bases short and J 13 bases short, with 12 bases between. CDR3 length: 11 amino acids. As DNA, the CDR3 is TGTGCCAGCAGCCTAGGGGGGGGACTGTTTTTT. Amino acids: CASSLGGGLFF.

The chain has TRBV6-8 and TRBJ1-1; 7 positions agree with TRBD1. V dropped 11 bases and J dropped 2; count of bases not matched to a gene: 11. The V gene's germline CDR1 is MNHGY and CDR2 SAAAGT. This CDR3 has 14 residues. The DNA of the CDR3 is TGTGCCGCCCTGGGGGACAGCCTTAACACTGAAGCTTTCTTT. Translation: CAALGDSLNTEAFF.

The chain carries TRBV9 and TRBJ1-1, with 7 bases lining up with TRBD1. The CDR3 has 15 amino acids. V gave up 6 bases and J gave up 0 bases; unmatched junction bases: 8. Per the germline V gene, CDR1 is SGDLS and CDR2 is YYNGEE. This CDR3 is CASTRQGSMNTEAFF. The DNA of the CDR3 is TGTGCCAGCACGCGACAGGGATCCATGAACACTGAAGCTTTCTTT.

Here the CDR3 reads CASSYSIRDNTPGQPQHF. The CDR3 DNA follows: TGTGCCAGCAGTTACTCGATTCGAGACAACACTCCGGGGCAGCCCCAGCATTTT. V gene TRBV6-8 combines with J gene TRBJ1-5; no firm D call. This CDR3 has 18 amino acids. Deletions cut 0 bases from V and 7 bases from J, with 22 bases between. In germline, CDR1 is MNHGY, CDR2 SAAAGT.

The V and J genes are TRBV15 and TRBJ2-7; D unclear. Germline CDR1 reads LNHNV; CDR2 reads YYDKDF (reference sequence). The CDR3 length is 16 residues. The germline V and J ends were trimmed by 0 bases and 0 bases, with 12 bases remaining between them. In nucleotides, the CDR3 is TGTGCCACCAGCAGAGATCTCAGCGCGAACTCCTACGAGCAGTACTTC. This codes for CATSRDLSANSYEQYF.

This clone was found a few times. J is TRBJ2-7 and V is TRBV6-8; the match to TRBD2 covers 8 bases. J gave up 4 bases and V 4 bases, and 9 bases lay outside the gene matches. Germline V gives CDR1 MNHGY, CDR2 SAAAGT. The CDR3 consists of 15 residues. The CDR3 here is CASSSEAGVTYEQYF. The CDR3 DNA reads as TGTGCCAGCAGTTCCGAAGCGGGGGTGACGTACGAGCAGTACTTC.

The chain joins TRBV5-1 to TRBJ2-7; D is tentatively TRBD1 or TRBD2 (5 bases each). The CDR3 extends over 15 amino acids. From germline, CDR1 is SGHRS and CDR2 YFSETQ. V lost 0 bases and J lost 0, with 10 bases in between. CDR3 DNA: TGCGCCAGCAGCTTGGACGGGGCTCCCTCCTACGAGCAGTACTTC. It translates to CASSLDGAPSYEQYF.

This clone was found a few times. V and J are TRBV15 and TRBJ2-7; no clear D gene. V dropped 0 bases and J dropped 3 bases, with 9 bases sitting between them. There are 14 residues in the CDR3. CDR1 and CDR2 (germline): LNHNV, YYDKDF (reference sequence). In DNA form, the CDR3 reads TGTGCCACCAGCAGAGATCGGGCTAGCTACGAGCAGTACTTC. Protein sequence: CATSRDRASYEQYF.

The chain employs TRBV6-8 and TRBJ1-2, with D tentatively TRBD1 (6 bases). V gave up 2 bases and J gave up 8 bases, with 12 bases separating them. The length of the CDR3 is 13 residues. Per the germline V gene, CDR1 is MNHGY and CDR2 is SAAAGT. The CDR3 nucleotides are TGTGCCAGCAGTTACCCCTCAGGGGTCGGCTACACCTTC. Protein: CASSYPSGVGYTF.

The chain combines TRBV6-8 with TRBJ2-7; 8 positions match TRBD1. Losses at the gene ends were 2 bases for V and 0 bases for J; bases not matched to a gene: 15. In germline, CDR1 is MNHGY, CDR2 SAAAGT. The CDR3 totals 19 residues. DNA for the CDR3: TGTGCCAGCAGTTACCGAGGCAGGGGGCTTTCCAGGAGCTCCTACGAGCAGTACTTC. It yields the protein CASSYRGRGLSRSSYEQYF.

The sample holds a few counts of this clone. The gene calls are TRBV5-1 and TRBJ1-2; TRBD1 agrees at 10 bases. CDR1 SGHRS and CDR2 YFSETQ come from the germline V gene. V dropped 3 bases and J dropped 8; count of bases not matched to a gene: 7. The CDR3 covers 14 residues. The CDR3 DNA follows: TGCGCCAGCAGCTCCGACAGGGGGCGGTTGGGCTACACCTTC. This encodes CASSSDRGRLGYTF.

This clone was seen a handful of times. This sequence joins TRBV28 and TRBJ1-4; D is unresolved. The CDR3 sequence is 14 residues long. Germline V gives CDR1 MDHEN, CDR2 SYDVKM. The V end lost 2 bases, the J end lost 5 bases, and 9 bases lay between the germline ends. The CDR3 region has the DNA TGTGCCAGCAGTTTAAAAGGGATGAATGAAAAACTGTTTTTT. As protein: CASSLKGMNEKLFF.